This TCR beta chain came from a study of CD8 T cells in ankylosing spondylitis (dated by TCRdb to the late 2010s). Some background on the complete study: The study profiled T cell receptor beta repertoires in healthy donors and ankylosing spondylitis patients to find disease-linked TCR variants. The whole study cohort included 95 to 130 healthy donors and 20 to 25 ankylosing spondylitis patients. Peripheral blood samples were taken, and synovial fluid was additionally collected from ankylosing spondylitis patients.

TCRdb names Illumina HiSeq 2500 as the instrument used. Quantitative 5'-RACE with molecular barcodes was used to prepare TCR beta libraries. Processing in the source paper ran as follows. A new computational method based on a probabilistic model of VDJ rearrangement was used to identify disease-linked TCR variants. TCRdb reworked the public reads: Q25 trimming with fastp, MiXCR clone assembly, productive beta chains retained. Merged by CDR3 protein, the rows form single entries marked with the most common genes and DNA. None of the V and J calls come from the authors' own analysis; TCRdb made them. The table for this sample lists some 840,000 distinct CDR3 sequences; 12% of them were counted only once. Under 0.6% of the sample lies in the top ten. On the study overall, not on this receptor specifically: The disease-linked clones had a CD8+ phenotype and were found at relatively low frequencies in peripheral blood. Significant enrichment of the disease-linked clones was reported in matched synovial fluid samples from ankylosing spondylitis patients. Blood from ankylosing spondylitis patients appeared to be characterized by a TCR beta motif composed of about 8 highly homologous amino acid variants. Some motif variants had previously been reported in the synovial fluid and blood of reactive arthritis patients, which suggests shared mechanisms of disease initiation.

CDR1 KGHDR and CDR2 SFDVKD were looked up in the germline V gene. V has 5 bases trimmed and J has 6 bases trimmed; junction bases matching no gene number 2. Including the terminal cysteine and phenylalanine, the CDR3 comprises 15 residues. CDR3 DNA only is kept here, 45 bases in frame from base 1. A word on this clonotype: Its antigen is unknown. The sample holds no much larger clone one base away, and base qualities are not on file.

The receptor was derived from a male donor with ankylosing spondylitis. Sequencing was carried out using blood, either unsorted or a sorted T cell fraction (not recorded which). This chain is built from TRBV24-1 and TRBJ1-6; TRBD1 lines up with 11 middle nucleotides. Here is the DNA: TGTGCCACCAGTGCCGGGACAGGGGGTAATTCACCCCTCCACTTT. This yields the protein CATSAGTGGNSPLHF.